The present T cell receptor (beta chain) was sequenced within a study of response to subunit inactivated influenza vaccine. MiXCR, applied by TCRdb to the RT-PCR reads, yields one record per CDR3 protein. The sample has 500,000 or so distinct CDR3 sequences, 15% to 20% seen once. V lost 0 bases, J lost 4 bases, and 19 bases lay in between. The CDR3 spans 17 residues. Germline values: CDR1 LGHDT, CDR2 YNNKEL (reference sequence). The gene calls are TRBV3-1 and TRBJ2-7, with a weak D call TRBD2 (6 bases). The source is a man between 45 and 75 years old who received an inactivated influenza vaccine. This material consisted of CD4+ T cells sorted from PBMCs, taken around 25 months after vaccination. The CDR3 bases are TGTGCCAGCAGCCAAGATGCGGGATCGACGACCTATTACGAGCAGTACTTC. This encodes CASSQDAGSTTYYEQYF.